Listed below are T cell receptor beta chains from one sample, sequenced in a study of CD8+ T cells in alopecia areata. Produced via immunoSEQ multiplex PCR; TCRdb's table is partial and in-frame only. The table records around 250,000 clones, roughly two thirds of them present only once. Specimen: CD4+ T cells sorted from blood, collected at week 0. These receptors originate from a human donor with alopecia areata. CDR3s include the opening cysteine and the closing phenylalanine or tryptophan. Each record gives: D gene, CDR3 length, J gene, clone size, V gene, CDR3 protein, CDR3 DNA. A D gene is named only where the DNA matches it firmly. The size of a clone is reported for some rows only, either as once, few or many, or as a class for expanded clones.

>-|13|TRBJ1-5|few|TRBV7-3
CASSYRGNQPQHF
TGTGCCAGCAGCTACAGGGGCAATCAGCCCCAGCATTTT
>-|15|TRBJ2-6|-|TRBV9
CASSAVHSGANVLTF
TGTGCCAGCAGCGCGGTCCACTCTGGGGCCAACGTCCTGACTTTC
>TRBD1|15|TRBJ2-1|-|TRBV19
CASSLPGTVSNEQFF
TGTGCCAGTAGTCTTCCCGGGACAGTGAGCAATGAGCAGTTCTTC
>-|14|TRBJ1-1|few|TRBV29-1
CSVGRGGSDTEAFF
TGCAGCGTTGGTCGCGGGGGATCGGACACTGAAGCTTTCTTT
>-|16|TRBJ1-3|few|TRBV7-3
CASSLSGGFPGNTIYF
TGTGCCAGCAGCTTATCGGGGGGATTTCCTGGAAACACCATATATTTT
>-|10|TRBJ1-1|-|TRBV29-1
CSVTNTEAFF
TGCAGCGTGACGAACACTGAAGCTTTCTTT
>TRBD1|14|TRBJ2-3|once|TRBV18
CASSPLTGPDTQYF
TGTGCCAGCTCACCACTGACAGGGCCAGATACGCAGTATTTT
>TRBD2|14|TRBJ2-3|few|TRBV29-1
CSVKGRGDTDTQYF
TGCAGCGTTAAGGGGCGGGGGGACACAGATACGCAGTATTTT
>-|16|TRBJ2-5|once|TRBV25-1
CASSVFGVPPEETQYF
TGTGCCAGCAGTGTTTTCGGGGTACCACCCGAAGAGACCCAGTACTTC
>-|13|TRBJ2-3|-|TRBV30
CAWSVRLEDTQYF
TGTGCCTGGAGTGTAAGGTTGGAGGATACGCAGTATTTT
>-|13|TRBJ2-7|-|TRBV7-9
CASSLAYTGQQYF
TGTGCCAGCAGCTTAGCGTACACGGGACAGCAGTACTTC
>-|11|TRBJ1-2|-|TRBV29-1
CSVDGRAGYTF
TGCAGCGTTGACGGGAGGGCAGGCTACACCTTC
>-|16|TRBJ1-2|few|TRBV7-8
CASSLAKWGKGYGYTF
TGTGCCAGCAGCTTAGCGAAATGGGGGAAAGGGTACGGCTACACCTTC
>TRBD2|15|TRBJ2-5|few|TRBV15
CATSSRRDYLETQYF
TGTGCCACCAGCAGTCGCCGGGACTACCTGGAGACCCAGTACTTC
>-|16|TRBJ1-1|-|TRBV4-1
CASSSNMAGMNTEAFF
TGCGCCAGCAGCTCAAACATGGCAGGGATGAACACTGAAGCTTTCTTT
>-|15|TRBJ1-2|-|TRBV7-6
CASSPPLAGNYGYTF
TGTGCCAGCAGCCCGCCCCTGGCAGGGAACTATGGCTACACCTTC
>-|13|TRBJ1-1|once|TRBV30
CAWSELGGTEAFF
TGTGCCTGGAGTGAACTGGGCGGCACTGAAGCTTTCTTT
>-|14|TRBJ1-4|-|TRBV4-1
CASSQDLQGEKLFF
TGCGCCAGCAGCCAAGACCTCCAAGGTGAAAAACTGTTTTTT
>-|13|TRBJ1-1|few|TRBV30
CAWSKGTDTEAFF
TGTGCCTGGAGTAAGGGGACGGACACTGAAGCTTTCTTT
>-|14|TRBJ1-4|-|TRBV11-2
CASSRGGVSEKLFF
TGTGCCAGCAGCCGCGGGGGGGTTAGTGAAAAACTGTTTTTT
>-|12|TRBJ2-7|few|TRBV29-1
CSVVTGSYEQYF
TGCAGCGTTGTTACAGGCTCCTACGAGCAGTACTTC
>TRBD2|15|TRBJ2-5|few|TRBV11-2
CASSISGGAVETQYF
TGTGCCAGCAGCATTAGCGGGGGGGCCGTAGAGACCCAGTACTTC
>-|12|TRBJ1-1|few|TRBV29-1
CSVGRSNTEAFF
TGCAGCGTGGGCCGTTCGAACACTGAAGCTTTCTTT
>-|15|TRBJ2-2|-|TRBV11-1
CASSLGSPLAGELFF
TGTGCCAGCAGCTTGGGATCCCCGCTGGCCGGGGAGCTGTTTTTT
>-|15|TRBJ2-1|-|TRBV6-6
CASSYEDNTYNEQFF
TGTGCCAGCAGTTACGAGGACAACACCTACAATGAGCAGTTCTTC
>TRBD2|14|TRBJ2-7|-|TRBV7-2
CASSLEAGGKEQYF
TGTGCCAGCAGCTTAGAAGCGGGGGGGAAAGAGCAGTACTTC
>-|14|TRBJ1-2|few|TRBV29-1
CSVEGGKAGWGYTF
TGCAGCGTTGAAGGTGGAAAGGCGGGGTGGGGCTACACCTTC
>TRBD1|16|TRBJ1-4|few|TRBV30
CAWSTPSDREFEKLFF
TGTGCCTGGAGTACCCCTTCGGACAGGGAATTTGAAAAACTGTTTTTT
>-|14|TRBJ1-2|few|TRBV5-1
CASSLRTGIYGYTF
TGCGCCAGCAGCCTCCGAACAGGGATCTATGGCTACACCTTC
>-|15|TRBJ2-6|-|TRBV7-9
CASSLTGSGANVLTF
TGTGCCAGCAGCCTCACAGGCTCCGGGGCCAACGTCCTGACTTTC
>TRBD1|15|TRBJ2-7|-|TRBV27
CASSQDRVSSYEQYF
TGTGCCAGCAGTCAGGACAGGGTGAGCTCCTACGAGCAGTACTTC
>-|13|TRBJ1-5|-|TRBV25-1
CASSEGDRQPQHF
TGTGCCAGCAGTGAGGGGGATCGGCAGCCCCAGCATTTT
>-|12|TRBJ2-1|-|TRBV29-1
CSVADRYNEQFF
TGCAGCGTGGCCGACAGGTACAATGAGCAGTTCTTC
>-|13|TRBJ1-5|-|TRBV6-5
CASSRGQDQPQHF
TGTGCCAGCAGCAGGGGCCAGGATCAGCCCCAGCATTTT
>-|14|TRBJ2-7|-|TRBV29-1
CSVEGRGRTSEQYF
TGCAGCGTTGAAGGGAGGGGGCGGACTAGCGAGCAGTACTTC
>-|12|TRBJ2-2|-|TRBV30
CAWSKGTGELFF
TGTGCCTGGAGTAAGGGCACCGGGGAGCTGTTTTTT
>TRBD2|19|TRBJ2-2|few|TRBV4-1
CASSQDGLAGGRITGELFF
TGCGCCAGCAGCCAAGACGGACTAGCGGGGGGGCGTATCACCGGGGAGCTGTTTTTT
>-|11|TRBJ2-5|-|TRBV7-6
CASSLAETQYF
TGTGCCAGCAGCTTAGCCGAGACCCAGTACTTC
>-|13|TRBJ2-7|-|TRBV29-1
CSVESPGTYEQYF
TGCAGCGTTGAATCCCCAGGAACCTACGAGCAGTACTTC
>TRBD1|15|TRBJ1-1|-|TRBV19
CASSRVDRVNTEAFF
TGTGCCAGTAGTCGGGTGGACAGGGTGAACACTGAAGCTTTCTTT
>-|14|TRBJ2-4|-|TRBV4-1
CASSQDRAFPIQYF
TGCGCCAGCAGCCAAGACAGGGCTTTCCCGATTCAGTACTTC
>TRBD1|14|TRBJ2-2|many|TRBV27
CASRNRGQSGELFF
TGTGCCAGCAGGAACAGGGGTCAGAGCGGGGAGCTGTTTTTT
>-|15|TRBJ2-7|-|TRBV11-2
CASSLIRGISYEQYF
TGTGCCAGCAGCTTAATCAGGGGTATTTCCTACGAGCAGTACTTC
>-|13|TRBJ2-3|-|TRBV18
CASSAGGTDTQYF
TGTGCCAGCTCCGCAGGGGGCACAGATACGCAGTATTTT
>-|11|TRBJ1-2|-|TRBV30
CAWTREGGYTF
TGTGCCTGGACCAGGGAGGGCGGCTACACCTTC
>-|13|TRBJ2-5|-|TRBV2
CASSARGQETQYF
TGTGCCAGCAGCGCCCGGGGGCAAGAGACCCAGTACTTC
>-|13|TRBJ2-2|few|TRBV30
CAWSETMYGELFF
TGTGCCTGGAGTGAGACTATGTACGGGGAGCTGTTTTTT
>-|12|TRBJ2-5|-|TRBV6-6
CASTDEGRTQYF
TGTGCCAGCACCGACGAGGGCCGGACCCAGTACTTC
>TRBD1|16|TRBJ1-5|-|TRBV2
CASSETGTDSNQPQHF
TGTGCCAGCAGTGAGACCGGGACAGATAGCAATCAGCCCCAGCATTTT
>TRBD2|15|TRBJ2-5|-|TRBV4-1
CASSQEGGKQETQYF
TGCGCCAGCAGCCAAGAGGGGGGGAAACAAGAGACCCAGTACTTC
>-|15|TRBJ2-5|-|TRBV25-1
CASSEPAGSKETQYF
TGTGCCAGCAGTGAACCCGCAGGGTCGAAAGAGACCCAGTACTTC
>-|13|TRBJ1-6|-|TRBV5-4
CASRDSLNSPLHF
TGTGCCAGCAGAGACAGTCTTAATTCACCCCTCCACTTT
>-|11|TRBJ1-2|-|TRBV29-1
CSVEAERGYTF
TGCAGCGTTGAGGCGGAACGGGGCTACACCTTC
>TRBD1|14|TRBJ1-5|-|TRBV7-9
CASSPTGGNQPQHF
TGTGCCAGCAGCCCTACAGGGGGCAATCAGCCCCAGCATTTT